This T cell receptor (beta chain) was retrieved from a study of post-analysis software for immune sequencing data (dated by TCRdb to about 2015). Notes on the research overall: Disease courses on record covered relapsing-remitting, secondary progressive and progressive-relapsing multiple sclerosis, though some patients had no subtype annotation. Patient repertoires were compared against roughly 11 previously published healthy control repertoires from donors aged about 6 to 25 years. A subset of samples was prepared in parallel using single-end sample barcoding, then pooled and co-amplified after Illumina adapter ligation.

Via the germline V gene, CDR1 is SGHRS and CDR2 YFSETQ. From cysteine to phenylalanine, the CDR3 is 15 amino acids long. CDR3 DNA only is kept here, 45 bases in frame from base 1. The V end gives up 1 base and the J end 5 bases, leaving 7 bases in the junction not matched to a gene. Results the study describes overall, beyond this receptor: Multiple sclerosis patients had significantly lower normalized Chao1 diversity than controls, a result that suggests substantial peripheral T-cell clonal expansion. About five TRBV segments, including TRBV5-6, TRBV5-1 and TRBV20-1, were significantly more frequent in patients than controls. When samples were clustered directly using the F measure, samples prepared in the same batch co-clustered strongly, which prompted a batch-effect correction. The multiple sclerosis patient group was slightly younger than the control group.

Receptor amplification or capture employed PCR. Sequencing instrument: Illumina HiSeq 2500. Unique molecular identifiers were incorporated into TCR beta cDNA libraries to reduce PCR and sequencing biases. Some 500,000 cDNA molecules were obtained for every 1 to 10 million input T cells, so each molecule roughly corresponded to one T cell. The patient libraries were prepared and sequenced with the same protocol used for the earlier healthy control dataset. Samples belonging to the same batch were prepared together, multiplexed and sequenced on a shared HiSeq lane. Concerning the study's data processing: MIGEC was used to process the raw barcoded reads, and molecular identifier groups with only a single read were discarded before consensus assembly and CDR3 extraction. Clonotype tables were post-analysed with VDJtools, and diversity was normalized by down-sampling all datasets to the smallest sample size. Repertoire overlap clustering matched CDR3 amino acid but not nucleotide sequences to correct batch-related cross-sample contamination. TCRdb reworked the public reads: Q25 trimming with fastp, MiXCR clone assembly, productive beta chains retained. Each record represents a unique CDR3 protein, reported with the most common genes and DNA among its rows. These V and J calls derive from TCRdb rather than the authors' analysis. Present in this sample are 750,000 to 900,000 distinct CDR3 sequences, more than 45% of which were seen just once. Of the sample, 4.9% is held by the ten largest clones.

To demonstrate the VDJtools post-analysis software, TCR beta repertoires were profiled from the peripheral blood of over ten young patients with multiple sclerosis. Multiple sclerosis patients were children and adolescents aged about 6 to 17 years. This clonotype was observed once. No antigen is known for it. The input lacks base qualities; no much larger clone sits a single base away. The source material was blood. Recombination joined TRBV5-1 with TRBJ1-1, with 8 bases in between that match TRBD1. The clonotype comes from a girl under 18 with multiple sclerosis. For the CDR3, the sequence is CASSLPGQGLTEAFF. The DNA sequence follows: TGCGCCAGCAGCTTGCCAGGACAGGGTTTAACTGAAGCTTTCTTT.